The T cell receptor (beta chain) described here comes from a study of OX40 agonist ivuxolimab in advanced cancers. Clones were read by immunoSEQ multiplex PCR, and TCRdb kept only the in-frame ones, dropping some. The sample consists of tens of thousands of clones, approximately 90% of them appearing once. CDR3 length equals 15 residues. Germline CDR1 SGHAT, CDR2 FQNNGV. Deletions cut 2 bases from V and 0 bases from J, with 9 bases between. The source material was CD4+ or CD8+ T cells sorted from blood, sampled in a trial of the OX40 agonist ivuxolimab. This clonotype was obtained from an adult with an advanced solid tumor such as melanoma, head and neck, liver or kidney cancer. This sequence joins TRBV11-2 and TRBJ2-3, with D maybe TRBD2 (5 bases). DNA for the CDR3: TGTGCCAGCAGCTTATGGTCGGGAAGCACAGATACGCAGTATTTT. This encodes CASSLWSGSTDTQYF.